The 31 T cell receptor beta chains in this list originate from one sample, sequenced in a study of T cell repertoires in cytomegalovirus infection. TCRdb reprocessed the reads via MiXCR and lists one record per CDR3 protein. The sample lists some 300,000 distinct CDR3 sequences; roughly a tenth were seen once. The sample consisted of PBMCs. The origin of the receptors is a human donor in good health (CMV status not recorded). Some clones in this sample may be carry-over from other donors' samples.

This chain connects TRBV28 to TRBJ2-4, with TRBD2 as a possible D gene (6 bases). The V and J ends lost 6 bases and 0 bases respectively, with 18 bases between them. The CDR3 is 17 amino acids. Germline lookup yields CDR1 MDHEN and CDR2 SYDVKM. CDR3 sequence (DNA): TGTGCCAGCAGAACGGGACTTTATAAAGTAGCCAAAAACATTCAGTACTTC. This translates into CASRTGLYKVAKNIQYF.

This clonotype was detected many times. This chain uses TRBV14 with TRBJ2-3; D remains ambiguous. Germline V gene lookup returns CDR1 SGHDN and CDR2 FVKESK. With 3 bases removed from V and 7 bases from J, the gap between germline ends came to 14 bases. The CDR3 loop spans 14 amino acids. This chain's CDR3 is CASSQDLVPNTQYF. The CDR3 nucleotides are TGTGCCAGCAGCCAGGATCTGGTCCCCAATACGCAGTATTTT. Drawing the rest from reference TRBV14 and TRBJ2-3, the complete variable domain is EAGVTQFPSHSVIEKGQTVTLRCDPISGHDNLYWYRRVMGKEIKFLLHFVKESKQDESGMPNNRFLAERTGGTYSTLKVQPAELEDSGVYFCASSQDLVPNTQYFGPGTRLTVL.

This clonotype was seen repeatedly, ten times or more. This chain connects TRBV12-3 or TRBV12-4 to TRBJ1-1; D perhaps matches TRBD1 (6 bases). Trimming took 1 base from V and 6 from J, leaving 15 bases between them. This CDR3 contains 15 residues. Written as DNA, the CDR3 is TGTGCCAGCAGTTTAGTTCAAGCCAGGGGAGCTGAAGCTTTCTTT. It translates to CASSLVQARGAEAFF.

This rearrangement joins TRBV29-1 to TRBJ1-2; D is perhaps TRBD1 (5 bases). V gave up 2 bases and J gave up 8 bases, with 18 bases separating them. CDR3 length equals 14 residues. Germline-derived CDR1 and CDR2 are SQVTM and ANQGSEA. CDR3 residues: CSVEKGQWVTGYTF. The CDR3 DNA sequence: TGCAGCGTTGAAAAGGGGCAGTGGGTTACGGGCTACACCTTC.

A remark on this clonotype: This may be a read error: a much more frequent sequence differs by one nucleotide. This chain connects TRBV5-5 to TRBJ2-7; 8 bases are a match to TRBD2. V lost 4 bases, J lost 4 bases, and 10 bases stayed unmatched. The CDR3 loop spans 15 amino acids. Germline V CDR1 and CDR2: SGHKS, YYEKEE (reference sequence). In DNA, the CDR3 is TGTGCCAGCAGCCTGCTAGATACGGGAGGGTACGAGCAGTACTTC. Translating it yields CASSLLDTGGYEQYF. Using reference TRBV5-5 and TRBJ2-7 for the parts outside the CDR3, the full variable domain is DAGVTQSPTHLIKTRGQQVTLRCSPISGHKSVSWYQQVLGQGPQFIFQYYEKEERGRGNFPDRFSARQFPNYSSELNVNALLLGDSALYLCASSLLDTGGYEQYFGPGTRLTVT.

This clonotype has at least ten counts. The rearrangement uses TRBV20-1 and TRBJ2-7; the match to TRBD1 covers 9 bases. CDR1 and CDR2 (germline): DFQATT, SNEGSKA (reference sequence). V dropped 5 bases and J dropped 3; count of bases not matched to a gene: 5. The CDR3 runs to 13 residues. The CDR3 coding sequence is TGCAGTGCTTCCCGGGACAGGGACTACGAGCAGTACGTC. Amino acids: CSASRDRDYEQYV.

This clonotype occurred many times. V usage is TRBV7-9 and J usage is TRBJ1-1, with D possibly TRBD1 on 6 matching bases. V lost 3 bases and J 1 base, leaving 9 bases between the germline ends. This CDR3 comprises 14 residues. The V gene's germline CDR1 is SEHNR and CDR2 FQNEAQ (reference sequence). In DNA form, the CDR3 reads TGTGCCAGCAGCTTCGGCAGGGGGAACACTGAAGCTTTCTTT. Translation gives CASSFGRGNTEAFF.

This clonotype was found a few times. CDR3: CASRRDSHSGANVLTF. Here the CDR3 DNA reads TGTGCCAGCAGACGGGACAGCCACTCTGGGGCCAACGTCCTGACTTTC. J is TRBJ2-6 and V is TRBV5-6; 7 bases map to TRBD1. CDR3 size: 16 residues. With V trimmed by 5 bases and J by 0 bases, 5 bases remained unmatched. Germline values: CDR1 SGHDT, CDR2 YYEEEE.

This clonotype occurred many times. The V call is TRBV10-3, the J call TRBJ2-7; D could derive from TRBD1 or TRBD2 (7 bases each). CDR1 is ENHRY, CDR2 SYGVKD, per germline. The CDR3 extends over 13 amino acids. Deletions cut 9 bases from V and 7 bases from J, with 19 bases between. The CDR3 DNA reads TGTGCCATGGGGGGGGACAGCACGGGGGAGCAGTACTTC. Its translation is CAMGGDSTGEQYF.

This clonotype was seen at least ten times. This chain joins TRBV7-6 and TRBJ1-1; unclear D gene. The CDR3 runs to 14 residues. V lost 0 bases to trimming and J lost 1 base, with 6 bases between them. Germline values: CDR1 SGHVS, CDR2 FNYEAQ. The CDR3 DNA is TGTGCCAGCAGCTTAGCGGGAGAGAACACTGAAGCTTTCTTT. Translation gives CASSLAGENTEAFF.

DNA of the CDR3: TGCAGCGCCGGGGCAGGGGACACTGAAGCTTTCTTT. Encoded protein: CSAGAGDTEAFF. The chain carries TRBV20-1 and TRBJ1-1; tentative D call: TRBD1 (6 bases). The CDR3 has 12 amino acids. From germline, CDR1 is DFQATT and CDR2 SNEGSKA (reference sequence).

At least ten counts were recorded for this clonotype. The chain uses TRBV20-1 and TRBJ2-2; D remains unclear. This CDR3 is 13 amino acids long. Germline-derived CDR1 and CDR2 are DFQATT and SNEGSKA (reference sequence). Trimming removed 4 bases from V and 0 bases from J, with 6 bases in between. The CDR3 bases are TGCAGTGCTACAACTCCGAACACCGGGGAGCTGTTTTTT. It specifies CSATTPNTGELFF.

This clonotype has a count of ten or more. The chain employs TRBV11-1 and TRBJ2-1; TRBD2 matches at 14 bases. Trimming removed 1 base from V and 5 bases from J; junction bases left unmatched: 13. The CDR3 is made up of 20 amino acids. The germline gives CDR1 SGHAT, CDR2 FQDESV (reference sequence). The CDR3 protein is CASSLEGGLAGAPRDNEQFF. CDR3 DNA sequence: TGTGCCAGCAGCTTAGAAGGGGGACTAGCGGGGGCCCCTCGAGACAATGAGCAGTTCTTC.

The sample holds many counts of this clonotype. The chain is built from TRBV7-6 and TRBJ2-5; 7 nucleotides match TRBD1. This CDR3 has 14 amino acids. Losses at the gene ends were 6 bases for V and 5 bases for J; bases not matched to a gene: 9. CDR1 SGHVS and CDR2 FNYEAQ come from the germline V gene. The CDR3 loop is CASRRDRVEETQYF. DNA for the CDR3: TGTGCCAGCAGGCGAGACAGGGTCGAGGAGACCCAGTACTTC.

This clonotype was seen more than once but under ten times. The chain employs TRBV5-1 and TRBJ1-3; D is undetermined. Germline CDR1 is SGHRS and CDR2 is YFSETQ. CDR3 size: 14 residues. Trimming stripped 0 bases from V and 0 bases from J, with 4 bases between. The CDR3, as DNA: TGCGCCAGCAGCTTGGAATTCTCTGGAAACACCATATATTTT. Amino acid sequence: CASSLEFSGNTIYF.

This clonotype was found a few times. The chain joins TRBV18 to TRBJ2-5, with TRBD2 matching over 12 bases. CDR1 and CDR2 (germline): KGHSH, LQKENI. CDR3 length: 16 amino acids. The V and J ends lost 2 bases and 1 base, in that order; junction bases with no gene match: 2. The CDR3 loop reads CASSPSLAGGQETQYF. The CDR3 DNA is TGTGCCAGCTCACCATCACTAGCGGGGGGCCAAGAGACCCAGTACTTC.

This clonotype appeared many times. This chain joins TRBV29-1 and TRBJ2-7, with 7 bases matching TRBD1. The trim removed 5 bases at V and 0 bases at J, leaving 7 bases unmatched. The CDR3 has 14 residues. CDR1 SQVTM and CDR2 ANQGSEA come from the germline V gene. The CDR3 sequence: CSVITGDASYEQYF. DNA of the CDR3: TGCAGCGTTATCACAGGGGACGCCTCCTACGAGCAGTACTTC.

This clonotype was recorded a few times. J is TRBJ2-1 and V is TRBV20-1; 8 bases are a match to TRBD2. Germline V CDR1 and CDR2: DFQATT, SNEGSKA (reference sequence). V lost 4 bases and J lost 3; bases outside the gene matches: 11. This CDR3 contains 16 residues. The CDR3 DNA is TGCAGTGCTACCCGGGTTTCGCGGGGGGTCTACAATGAGCAGTTCTTC. It specifies CSATRVSRGVYNEQFF.

This clonotype was seen more than once but under ten times. V is TRBV2 and J is TRBJ1-5; possibly TRBD1 for D (5 bases). CDR3 length: 14 amino acids. Germline-derived CDR1 and CDR2 are SNHLY and FYNNEI. Between the trimmed V and J ends, which lost 7 bases and 2 bases, there was a span of 12 bases. The CDR3 DNA reads as TGTGCCAGCACGGGGGGGGTGGGCAATCAGCCCCAGCATTTT. It translates to CASTGGVGNQPQHF.

This clonotype was counted many times. CDR3 DNA: TGTGCCAGCTCACCACCGTCACAGGCGAGAGAGACCCAGTACTTC. This codes for CASSPPSQARETQYF. The chain carries TRBV18 and TRBJ2-5, with D maybe TRBD1 (5 bases). This CDR3 has 15 residues. The ends were cut back, 0 bases at V and 4 bases at J, with 12 bases in the middle. CDR1 is KGHSH and CDR2 is LQKENI in the germline V gene.

This clonotype appeared many times. This rearrangement joins TRBV20-1 to TRBJ1-5, with TRBD1 matching over 8 bases. V trimming: 3 bases; J trimming: 6 bases; junction bases outside the gene matches: 7. The germline CDR1 and CDR2 sequences are DFQATT and SNEGSKA (reference sequence). This CDR3 region has 14 residues. CDR3 nucleotides: TGCAGTGCTAGGGGCAGGGGGCGAGGTCAGCCCCAGCATTTT. Amino acids: CSARGRGRGQPQHF.

The sample holds many counts of this clonotype. The chain is built from TRBV7-6 and TRBJ1-6; possible D gene TRBD1, 6 bases. V was pared by 5 bases and J by 8 bases, with 16 bases between. Germline CDR1 reads SGHVS; CDR2 reads FNYEAQ. CDR3 length: 15 amino acids. The chain's CDR3 is CASSPRDTTYSPLHF. CDR3 in DNA: TGTGCCAGCAGCCCGCGGGACACAACTTATTCACCCCTCCACTTT.

This clonotype was recorded at least ten times. V usage is TRBV6-2 or TRBV6-3 and J usage is TRBJ2-3; 7 bases line up with TRBD2. This CDR3 is built from 16 residues. Germline trimming cut 6 bases from V and 2 bases from J; bases unmatched to any gene: 11. Germline values: CDR1 MNHEY, CDR2 SVGEGT. CDR3 DNA: TGTGCCAGCAGCTCCCCGGGGGGACCTCACACAGATACGCAGTATTTT. Protein product: CASSSPGGPHTDTQYF.

This clonotype was seen at least ten times. The chain recombines TRBV6-1 with TRBJ1-6; no clear D. With 1 base removed from V and 7 bases from J, the gap between germline ends came to 14 bases. Germline CDR1 MNHNS, CDR2 SASEGT. This CDR3 has 16 amino acids. CDR3 sequence: CASSEDSILWNSPLHF. CDR3 nucleotide sequence: TGTGCCAGCAGTGAAGACAGTATTCTGTGGAATTCACCCCTCCACTTT.

This clonotype has ten or more counts. The chain joins TRBV29-1 to TRBJ2-5; 9 bases are shared with TRBD2. The CDR3 sequence is 12 residues long. V dropped 8 bases and J dropped 7; count of bases not matched to a gene: 8. The germline V gene encodes CDR1 SQVTM and CDR2 ANQGSEA. CDR3 sequence: CSLRGGPGTQYF. CDR3 in DNA: TGCAGCCTGCGGGGGGGGCCCGGGACCCAGTACTTC.

This clonotype has a handful of counts. The rearrangement links TRBV6-5 to TRBJ2-3, with 9 nucleotides matching TRBD1. The CDR3 is 15 amino acids. With 2 bases clipped from V and 4 bases from J, the junction kept 4 bases outside the gene matches. Germline values: CDR1 MNHEY, CDR2 SVGAGI. The CDR3: CASSYGTGWADTQYF. In DNA form, the CDR3 reads TGTGCCAGCAGTTACGGGACAGGGTGGGCAGATACGCAGTATTTT.

In its sample, this clonotype was seen many times. The genes are TRBV6-5 and TRBJ2-7, with TRBD1 matching 7 bases. The ends lost 6 bases at V and 4 bases at J; junction bases unmatched: 9. The CDR3 length is 14 residues. Germline V gene sequence: CDR1 MNHEY, CDR2 SVGAGI. CDR3 DNA sequence: TGTGCCAGCAGAGCTACGGGACAGCGATACGAGCAGTACGTC. Its protein is CASRATGQRYEQYV.

This clonotype was recorded many times. The chain joins TRBV7-9 to TRBJ1-1; no definite D call. V was shortened by 5 bases and J by 0 bases, with 10 bases between the two germline ends. Germline values: CDR1 SEHNR, CDR2 FQNEAQ (reference sequence). This CDR3 comprises 14 residues. CDR3 loop: CASSPRAMNTEAFF. The DNA of the CDR3 is TGTGCCAGCAGCCCCCGGGCAATGAACACTGAAGCTTTCTTT.

This clonotype was recorded at least ten times. V and J are TRBV4-2 and TRBJ2-1; D unresolved. The CDR3 loop spans 17 amino acids. Trimming took off 4 bases at V and 5 bases at J, with 21 bases between the two ends. Germline V gene sequence: CDR1 LGHNA, CDR2 YNFKEQ. For the CDR3, the DNA is TGTGCCAGCAGCCGACTGAGCGCCAGCCAGATCAACAATGAGCAGTTCTTC. Translating it yields CASSRLSASQINNEQFF.

The rearrangement uses TRBV20-1 and TRBJ2-5, with D hard to call. The germline V gene encodes CDR1 DFQATT and CDR2 SNEGSKA (reference sequence). The germline V and J ends were trimmed by 0 bases and 4 bases, with 6 bases remaining between them. The CDR3 length is 12 residues. CDR3 loop: CSARDLRETQYF. The CDR3 DNA is TGCAGTGCTAGAGATTTGAGAGAGACCCAGTACTTC.

The chain combines TRBV5-8 with TRBJ2-2; 7 bases are a match to TRBD2. The V gene end was trimmed by 3 bases and the J gene end by 5 bases; junction bases not matched to a gene: 13. This CDR3 comprises 17 residues. Germline V lookup: CDR1 SGHTS, CDR2 YDEGEE. This CDR3 reads CASSWGGTTRPTGELFF. The CDR3 bases are TGTGCCAGCAGCTGGGGGGGAACGACACGGCCAACCGGGGAGCTGTTTTTT.